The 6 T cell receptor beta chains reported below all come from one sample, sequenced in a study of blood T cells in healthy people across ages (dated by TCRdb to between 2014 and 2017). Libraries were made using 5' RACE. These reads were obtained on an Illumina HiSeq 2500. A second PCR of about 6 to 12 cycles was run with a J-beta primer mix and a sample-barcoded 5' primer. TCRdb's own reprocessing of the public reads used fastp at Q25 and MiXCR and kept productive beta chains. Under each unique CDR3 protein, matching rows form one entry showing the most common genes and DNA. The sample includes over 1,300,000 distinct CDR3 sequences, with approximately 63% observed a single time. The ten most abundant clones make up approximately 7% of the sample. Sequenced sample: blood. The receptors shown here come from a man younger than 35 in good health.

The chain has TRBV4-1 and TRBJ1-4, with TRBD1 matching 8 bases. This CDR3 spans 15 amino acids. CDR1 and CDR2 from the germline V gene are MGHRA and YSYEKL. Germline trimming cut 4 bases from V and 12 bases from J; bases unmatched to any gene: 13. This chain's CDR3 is CASSPIGTGWSELFF. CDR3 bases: TGCGCCAGCAGCCCAATCGGGACAGGTTGGTCCGAACTGTTTTTT.

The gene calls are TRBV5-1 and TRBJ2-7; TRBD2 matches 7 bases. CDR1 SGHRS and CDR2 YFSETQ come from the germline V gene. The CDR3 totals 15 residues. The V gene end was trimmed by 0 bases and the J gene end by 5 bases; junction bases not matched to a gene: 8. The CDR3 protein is CASSLAGGSFDEQYF. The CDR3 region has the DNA TGCGCCAGCAGCTTGGCGGGGGGATCCTTTGACGAGCAGTACTTC.

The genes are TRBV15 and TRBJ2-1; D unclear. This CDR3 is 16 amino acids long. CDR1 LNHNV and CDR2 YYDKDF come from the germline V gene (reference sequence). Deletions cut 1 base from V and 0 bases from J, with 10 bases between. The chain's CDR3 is CATSRVGRSSYNEQFF. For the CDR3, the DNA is TGTGCCACCAGCAGAGTGGGTAGGAGCTCCTACAATGAGCAGTTCTTC.

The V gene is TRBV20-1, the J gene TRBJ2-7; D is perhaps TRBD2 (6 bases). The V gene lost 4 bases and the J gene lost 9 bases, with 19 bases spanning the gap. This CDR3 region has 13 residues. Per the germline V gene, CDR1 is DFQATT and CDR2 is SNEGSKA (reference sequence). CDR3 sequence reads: CSAIIAKLGGQYF. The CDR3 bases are TGCAGTGCTATTATCGCGAAATTGGGAGGGCAGTACTTC.

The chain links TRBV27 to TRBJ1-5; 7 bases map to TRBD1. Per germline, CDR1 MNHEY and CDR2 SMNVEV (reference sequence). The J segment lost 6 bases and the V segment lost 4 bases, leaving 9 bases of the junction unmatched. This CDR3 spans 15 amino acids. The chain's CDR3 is CASSSNTGVSQPQHF. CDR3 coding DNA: TGTGCCAGCAGTTCCAACACAGGGGTGAGTCAGCCCCAGCATTTT.

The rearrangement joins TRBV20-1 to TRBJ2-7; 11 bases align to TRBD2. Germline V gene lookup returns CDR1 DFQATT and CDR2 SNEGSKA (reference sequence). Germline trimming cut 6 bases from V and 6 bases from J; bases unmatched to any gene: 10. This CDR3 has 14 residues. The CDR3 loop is CSANVAGGPGEQYF. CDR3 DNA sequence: TGCAGTGCAAACGTAGCGGGGGGGCCTGGCGAGCAGTACTTC.